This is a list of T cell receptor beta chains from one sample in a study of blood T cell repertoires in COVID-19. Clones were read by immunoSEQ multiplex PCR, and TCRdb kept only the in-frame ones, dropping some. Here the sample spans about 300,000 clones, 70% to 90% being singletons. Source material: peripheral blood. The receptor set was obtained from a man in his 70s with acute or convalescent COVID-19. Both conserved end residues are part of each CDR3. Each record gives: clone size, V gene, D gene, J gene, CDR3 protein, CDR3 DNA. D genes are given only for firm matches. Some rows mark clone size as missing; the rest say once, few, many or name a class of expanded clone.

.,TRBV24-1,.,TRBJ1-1,CATSDASGAFF,TGTGCCACCAGTGATGCGTCGGGAGCTTTCTTT
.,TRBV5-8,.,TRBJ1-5,CASSAGTLNQPQHF,TGTGCCAGCAGCGCCGGGACTCTTAATCAGCCCCAGCATTTT
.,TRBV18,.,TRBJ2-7,CASSPVTGIGQYF,TGTGCCAGCTCACCGGTCACAGGAATAGGGCAGTACTTC
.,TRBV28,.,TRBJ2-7,CASSLGLDGFGF,TGTGCCAGCAGTTTGGGACTGGACGGGTTTGGCTTC
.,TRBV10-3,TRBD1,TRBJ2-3,CAISRTGASTDTQYF,TGTGCCATCAGCCGGACAGGAGCTAGCACAGATACGCAGTATTTT
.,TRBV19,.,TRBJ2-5,CASSKQLSTQETQYF,TGTGCCAGTAGTAAACAACTAAGCACCCAGGAGACCCAGTACTTC
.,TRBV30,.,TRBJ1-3,CAWSLGRSSGNTIYF,TGTGCCTGGAGTTTGGGGCGTTCCTCTGGAAACACCATATATTTT
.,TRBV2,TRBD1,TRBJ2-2,CASSEDRLSGELFF,TGTGCCAGCAGCGAGGACAGGCTGTCCGGGGAGCTGTTTTTT
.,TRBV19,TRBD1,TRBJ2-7,CASSISGTGGFYEQYF,TGTGCCAGTAGTATCTCTGGGACAGGGGGCTTCTACGAGCAGTACTTC
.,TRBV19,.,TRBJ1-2,CATTGSNYGYTF,TGTGCCACTACAGGGTCTAACTATGGCTACACCTTC
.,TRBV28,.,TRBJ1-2,CASSLQGLGGYTF,TGTGCCAGCAGTTTGCAGGGGCTCGGTGGCTACACCTTC
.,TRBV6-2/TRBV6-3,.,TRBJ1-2,CASSRRQLYGYTF,TGTGCCAGCAGTCGACGACAGCTATATGGCTACACCTTC
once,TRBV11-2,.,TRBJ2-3,CASSLVRNTDTQYF,TGTGCCAGCAGCTTAGTGCGCAACACAGATACGCAGTATTTT
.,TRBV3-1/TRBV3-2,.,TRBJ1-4,CASSSNSEEKLFF,TGTGCCAGCAGTTCTAATTCTGAGGAAAAACTGTTTTTT
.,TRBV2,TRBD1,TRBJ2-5,CACRQGGETQYF,TGTGCCTGTCGACAGGGTGGAGAGACCCAGTACTTC
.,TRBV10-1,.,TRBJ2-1,CASSQGRSDNEQFF,TGCGCCAGCAGCCAGGGTAGAAGTGATAATGAGCAGTTCTTC
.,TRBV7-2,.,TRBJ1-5,CASAERGFQPQHF,TGTGCCAGTGCTGAAAGGGGTTTTCAGCCCCAGCATTTT
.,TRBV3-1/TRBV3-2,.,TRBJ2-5,CASSPRDKLETQYF,TGTGCCAGCAGCCCCCGGGACAAGCTAGAGACCCAGTACTTC